This T cell receptor (beta chain) came from a study of control samples from healthy donors and cancer patients. Sequencing used immunoSEQ multiplex PCR; TCRdb keeps in-frame clones, though not all of them. The profile shows more than 150,000 clones, 93% of them singletons. V dropped 1 base and J dropped 1 base, with 4 bases sitting between them. Per germline, CDR1 GTSNPN and CDR2 SVGIG (reference sequence). This CDR3 has 12 residues. The sample comprised blood. The sequence came from a man aged 45-65 years in good health. This chain uses TRBV30 with TRBJ1-1; D gene ambiguous. The CDR3 DNA sequence: TGTGCCTGGAGTGGGGGGAACACTGAAGCTTTCTTT. Its translation is CAWSGGNTEAFF.